This TCR beta chain is from a study of memory CD4+ T cells and cytomegalovirus serostatus. Single viable CD3+CD4+CD8-CD45RO+ cells were sorted as the memory CD4+ T cells. The CDR3 loop spans 14 amino acids. The germline CDR1 and CDR2 sequences are MGHRA and YSYEKL. Trimming stripped 1 base from V and 10 bases from J, with 11 bases between. This table comes from immunoSEQ multiplex PCR, and its TCRdb copy is limited to in-frame clones, with some not included. The table lists tens of thousands of clones, approximately 80% of them singletons. The sequenced sample consisted of memory CD4+ T cells from blood. The sequence came from an adult in good health and CMV-seronegative. The genes are TRBV4-1 and TRBJ1-6; TRBD1 is a possible D gene (5 bases). Written as DNA, the CDR3 is TGCGCCAGCAGCCAAGCAGGGTCCGGGTCACCCCTCCACTTT. It codes for CASSQAGSGSPLHF.